Listed below are T cell receptor beta chains from one sample, sequenced in a study of CD8+ T cells in alopecia areata. The repertoire was sequenced with immunoSEQ multiplex PCR; TCRdb's copy has only in-frame clones and lacks some. The sample has 150,000 to 190,000 clones; around half are singletons. Sequenced here: CD8+ T cells sorted from blood, sampled at week 0. These TCRs come from a human donor with alopecia areata. CDR3s include the opening cysteine and the closing phenylalanine or tryptophan. The order of the fields is D gene, J gene, V gene, clone size, CDR3 protein, CDR3 DNA. A D gene is named only where the DNA matches it firmly. The size field is filled for only some rows; it gives once, few, many or a size class.

d_call: TRBD1
j_call: TRBJ2-7
v_call: TRBV7-8
clone_size: once
cdr3_aa: CASSSWDSPYEQYF
cdr3_nt: TGTGCCAGCAGCTCATGGGACAGCCCCTACGAGCAGTACTTC

d_call: -
j_call: TRBJ1-4
v_call: TRBV13
clone_size: -
cdr3_aa: CASSFGDEKLFF
cdr3_nt: TGTGCCAGCAGCTTCGGGGATGAAAAACTGTTTTTT

d_call: -
j_call: TRBJ1-6
v_call: TRBV6-5
clone_size: -
cdr3_aa: CASSYSQRGDSPLHF
cdr3_nt: TGTGCCAGCAGTTACTCGCAAAGGGGCGATTCACCCCTCCACTTT

d_call: -
j_call: TRBJ1-2
v_call: TRBV29-1
clone_size: few
cdr3_aa: CSVEDRGGYTF
cdr3_nt: TGCAGCGTCGAGGACCGGGGAGGCTACACCTTC

d_call: -
j_call: TRBJ2-5
v_call: TRBV7-7
clone_size: -
cdr3_aa: CASSPGAEETQYF
cdr3_nt: TGTGCCAGCAGCCCCGGAGCAGAAGAGACCCAGTACTTC

d_call: TRBD1
j_call: TRBJ2-7
v_call: TRBV4-3
clone_size: -
cdr3_aa: CASSQATGSSYEQYF
cdr3_nt: TGCGCCAGCAGCCAAGCGACAGGGAGCTCCTACGAGCAGTACTTC

d_call: -
j_call: TRBJ2-5
v_call: TRBV19
clone_size: -
cdr3_aa: CASSMLVRETQYF
cdr3_nt: TGTGCCAGTAGTATGCTGGTAAGGGAGACCCAGTACTTC

d_call: -
j_call: TRBJ2-7
v_call: TRBV29-1
clone_size: -
cdr3_aa: CSVLGYEQYF
cdr3_nt: TGCAGCGTTTTGGGCTACGAGCAGTACTTC

d_call: -
j_call: TRBJ2-2
v_call: TRBV29-1
clone_size: -
cdr3_aa: CSVRGPLTGELFF
cdr3_nt: TGCAGCGTCAGGGGACCCCTAACCGGGGAGCTGTTTTTT

d_call: -
j_call: TRBJ2-7
v_call: TRBV7-8
clone_size: few
cdr3_aa: CASSGGTISYEQYF
cdr3_nt: TGTGCCAGCAGCGGGGGGACAATCTCCTACGAGCAGTACTTC

d_call: -
j_call: TRBJ2-5
v_call: TRBV5-1
clone_size: -
cdr3_aa: CASSLTVGETQYF
cdr3_nt: TGCGCCAGCAGCTTGACAGTGGGAGAGACCCAGTACTTC

d_call: -
j_call: TRBJ2-2
v_call: TRBV30
clone_size: -
cdr3_aa: CAWTGQNTGELFF
cdr3_nt: TGTGCCTGGACGGGACAGAACACCGGGGAGCTGTTTTTT

d_call: -
j_call: TRBJ2-2
v_call: TRBV29-1
clone_size: once
cdr3_aa: CSVRHNTGELFF
cdr3_nt: TGCAGCGTCCGACATAACACCGGGGAGCTGTTTTTT

d_call: -
j_call: TRBJ2-7
v_call: TRBV5-1
clone_size: once
cdr3_aa: CASSLVPYEQYF
cdr3_nt: TGCGCCAGCAGCTTAGTACCCTACGAGCAGTACTTC

d_call: -
j_call: TRBJ2-7
v_call: TRBV27
clone_size: -
cdr3_aa: CASGDTNYEQYF
cdr3_nt: TGTGCCAGCGGGGACACCAACTACGAGCAGTACTTC

d_call: -
j_call: TRBJ2-2
v_call: TRBV23-1
clone_size: -
cdr3_aa: CASSQSGGSHTGELFF
cdr3_nt: TGCGCCAGCAGTCAATCTGGGGGTAGTCACACCGGGGAGCTGTTTTTT

d_call: TRBD1
j_call: TRBJ1-2
v_call: TRBV5-1
clone_size: -
cdr3_aa: CASRGTGDNYGYTF
cdr3_nt: TGCGCCAGCAGAGGTACAGGGGATAACTATGGCTACACCTTC

d_call: TRBD2
j_call: TRBJ2-1
v_call: TRBV4-3
clone_size: -
cdr3_aa: CASSQDLTSGGVDEQFF
cdr3_nt: TGCGCCAGCAGCCAAGACCTAACTAGCGGGGGTGTCGATGAGCAGTTCTTC

d_call: -
j_call: TRBJ1-2
v_call: TRBV4-3
clone_size: -
cdr3_aa: CASSQDPDNPFGYTF
cdr3_nt: TGCGCCAGCAGCCAAGATCCGGACAACCCTTTTGGCTACACCTTC

d_call: -
j_call: TRBJ2-2
v_call: TRBV7-8
clone_size: -
cdr3_aa: CASSLDSPNTGELFF
cdr3_nt: TGTGCCAGCAGCTTAGACAGCCCGAACACCGGGGAGCTGTTTTTT

d_call: -
j_call: TRBJ2-1
v_call: TRBV9
clone_size: -
cdr3_aa: CASSVGRDNEQFF
cdr3_nt: TGTGCCAGCAGCGTAGGCCGAGACAATGAGCAGTTCTTC

d_call: TRBD1
j_call: TRBJ1-2
v_call: TRBV30
clone_size: -
cdr3_aa: CAWSSGTGKGYTF
cdr3_nt: TGTGCCTGGAGTTCCGGGACAGGGAAGGGCTACACCTTC

d_call: -
j_call: TRBJ1-2
v_call: TRBV29-1
clone_size: -
cdr3_aa: CSVLTTLDGDYGYTF
cdr3_nt: TGCAGCGTGCTCACGACCCTGGACGGAGACTATGGCTACACCTTC

d_call: -
j_call: TRBJ1-1
v_call: TRBV27
clone_size: -
cdr3_aa: CASSLSQGPATEAFF
cdr3_nt: TGTGCCAGCAGTTTATCGCAGGGACCGGCGACTGAAGCTTTCTTT

d_call: -
j_call: TRBJ2-1
v_call: TRBV6-6
clone_size: -
cdr3_aa: CASSTLGSNEQFF
cdr3_nt: TGTGCCAGCAGTACATTGGGGAGCAATGAGCAGTTCTTC

d_call: -
j_call: TRBJ1-4
v_call: TRBV6-1
clone_size: few
cdr3_aa: CASRPAHEKLFF
cdr3_nt: TGTGCCAGCAGGCCGGCCCATGAAAAACTGTTTTTT

d_call: -
j_call: TRBJ2-7
v_call: TRBV15
clone_size: once
cdr3_aa: CATSRGITYEQYF
cdr3_nt: TGTGCCACCAGCAGAGGGATAACCTACGAGCAGTACTTC

d_call: -
j_call: TRBJ2-7
v_call: TRBV30
clone_size: -
cdr3_aa: CAWSVGQSYEQYF
cdr3_nt: TGTGCCTGGAGTGTCGGGCAGTCCTACGAGCAGTACTTC

d_call: TRBD1
j_call: TRBJ1-2
v_call: TRBV30
clone_size: -
cdr3_aa: CAWSPGTATTDGYTF
cdr3_nt: TGTGCCTGGAGCCCGGGGACAGCAACTACCGATGGCTACACCTTC

d_call: -
j_call: TRBJ2-7
v_call: TRBV7-2
clone_size: -
cdr3_aa: CASSARWGLGYEQYF
cdr3_nt: TGTGCCAGCAGCGCCCGTTGGGGACTCGGGTACGAGCAGTACTTC

d_call: TRBD2
j_call: TRBJ2-1
v_call: TRBV2
clone_size: -
cdr3_aa: CASSPGGNEQFF
cdr3_nt: TGTGCCAGCAGCCCGGGGGGCAATGAGCAGTTCTTC

d_call: -
j_call: TRBJ2-1
v_call: TRBV29-1
clone_size: -
cdr3_aa: CSSWDNEQFF
cdr3_nt: TGCAGCTCCTGGGACAATGAGCAGTTCTTC

d_call: TRBD1
j_call: TRBJ1-2
v_call: TRBV2
clone_size: -
cdr3_aa: CASSGGQIYGYTF
cdr3_nt: TGTGCCAGCAGCGGGGGACAGATCTATGGCTACACCTTC

d_call: TRBD1
j_call: TRBJ1-5
v_call: TRBV2
clone_size: few
cdr3_aa: CASSDDRDSSDSNQPQHF
cdr3_nt: TGTGCCAGCAGTGACGACCGGGACAGCTCAGATAGCAATCAGCCCCAGCATTTT

d_call: TRBD1
j_call: TRBJ1-2
v_call: TRBV7-9
clone_size: few
cdr3_aa: CASSSGQDYGYTF
cdr3_nt: TGTGCCAGCAGCTCAGGACAGGACTATGGCTACACCTTC

d_call: -
j_call: TRBJ1-5
v_call: TRBV4-3
clone_size: -
cdr3_aa: CASSQDWDSNQPQHF
cdr3_nt: TGCGCCAGCAGCCAAGACTGGGACTCAAATCAGCCCCAGCATTTT

d_call: -
j_call: TRBJ1-1
v_call: TRBV30
clone_size: -
cdr3_aa: CAWSVIWNEAFF
cdr3_nt: TGTGCCTGGAGTGTAATCTGGAATGAAGCTTTCTTT

d_call: -
j_call: TRBJ1-2
v_call: TRBV2
clone_size: few
cdr3_aa: CASRIGGDHYGYTF
cdr3_nt: TGTGCCAGCAGGATCGGGGGCGACCACTATGGCTACACCTTC

d_call: -
j_call: TRBJ1-1
v_call: TRBV27
clone_size: few
cdr3_aa: CASSLSWGNTEAFF
cdr3_nt: TGTGCCAGCAGTTTATCTTGGGGGAACACTGAAGCTTTCTTT

d_call: -
j_call: TRBJ1-2
v_call: TRBV30
clone_size: few
cdr3_aa: CAWSVSTENYGYTF
cdr3_nt: TGTGCCTGGAGTGTATCGACAGAAAACTATGGCTACACCTTC